Shown below are 20 T cell receptor beta chains from a single sample sequenced in a study of T-cell memory formation after mild COVID-19. TCRdb reanalysed the 5' RACE reads using MiXCR and keeps one entry per CDR3 protein. In the table there are 100,000 or so distinct CDR3 sequences, approximately 10% of which are singletons. The sequencing input was PBMCs or a T cell subset sorted from them (not recorded which). These TCRs come from a man between 18 and 29 years old who had mild COVID-19 (a few samples of this study predate the infection). Cell type and time point are not known.

CDR3 DNA: TGCAGTGCTAGTCCCGACAATGAGCAGTTCTTC. Translation gives CSASPDNEQFF. The chain is built from TRBV20-1 and TRBJ2-1; D gene ambiguous. This CDR3 has 11 amino acids. V was shortened by 3 bases and J by 5 bases, with 5 bases between the two germline ends. Germline V CDR1 and CDR2: DFQATT, SNEGSKA (reference sequence).

The chain employs TRBV19 and TRBJ1-4, with a possible D match to TRBD1 (5 bases). The germline gives CDR1 LNHDA, CDR2 SQIVND (reference sequence). The ends were cut back, 5 bases at V and 8 bases at J, with 18 bases in the middle. The CDR3 covers 15 residues. DNA for the CDR3: TGTGCCAGTAGTCCCCGGCGGGGGGGACGAGAAAAACTGTTTTTT. This sequence encodes CASSPRRGGREKLFF.

This clonotype was seen ten or more times. V is TRBV27 and J is TRBJ2-2; 12 bases line up with TRBD1. CDR1 is MNHEY and CDR2 is SMNVEV in the germline V gene (reference sequence). Losses at the gene ends were 2 bases for V and 10 bases for J; bases not matched to a gene: 5. The CDR3 runs 15 residues. The CDR3 DNA sequence: TGTGCCAGCAGTTTAAGGGACAGGGGGCGCGAGGAGCTGTTTTTT. Protein: CASSLRDRGREELFF.

The chain joins TRBV25-1 to TRBJ1-1, with D possibly being TRBD1 (6 bases). Per the germline V gene, CDR1 is MGHDK and CDR2 is SYGVNS. Trimming took off 1 base at V and 1 base at J, with 10 bases between the two ends. The CDR3 sequence is 15 residues long. The CDR3 region is CASSEFGTRNTEAFF. The CDR3 bases are TGTGCCAGCAGTGAATTTGGGACAAGGAACACTGAAGCTTTCTTT.

This clonotype was seen more than once but under ten times. For the CDR3, the DNA is TGTGCCAGCAGTACCGTGCTCGAGTCACCCCTCCACTTT. Its protein is CASSTVLESPLHF. This sequence joins TRBV6-5 and TRBJ1-6; D not resolved. V was trimmed by 5 bases and J by 10 bases, leaving 12 bases between them. CDR3 length: 13 residues. Germline CDR1 is MNHEY and CDR2 is SVGAGI.

This clonotype was recorded a few times. The chain uses TRBV5-1 and TRBJ2-5, with D possibly called TRBD1 or TRBD2 (6 bases each). Per the germline V gene, CDR1 is SGHRS and CDR2 is YFSETQ. CDR3 length equals 16 residues. Trimming shortened V by 0 bases and J by 2 bases, and 14 bases separated the two germline ends. This CDR3 reads CASSLGQGRDQETQYF. CDR3 DNA sequence: TGCGCCAGCAGCTTGGGTCAGGGGCGGGATCAAGAGACCCAGTACTTC.

This clonotype was picked up a small number of times. V gene TRBV4-2 combines with J gene TRBJ2-2, with D perhaps matching TRBD2 (5 bases). Germline V gives CDR1 LGHNA, CDR2 YNFKEQ. This CDR3 is 16 amino acids long. Trimming stripped 4 bases from V and 1 base from J, with 13 bases between. The CDR3 DNA follows: TGTGCCAGCAGCCCCTTGGGTCGGGGGAACACCGGGGAGCTGTTTTTT. Translation: CASSPLGRGNTGELFF.

The CDR3 DNA sequence: TGTGCCAGCAGGGACAGTGGGGCTTACGAGCAGTACTTC. It codes for CASRDSGAYEQYF. J is TRBJ2-7 and V is TRBV7-9, with D tentatively TRBD1 (6 bases). The V end was cut by 6 bases, the J end by 4 bases, with 13 bases between. This CDR3 spans 13 amino acids. From germline, CDR1 is SEHNR and CDR2 FQNEAQ (reference sequence).

This clonotype turned up a few times. The genes are TRBV5-1 and TRBJ2-3; D remains ambiguous. Germline CDR1 SGHRS, CDR2 YFSETQ. Deletions cut 3 bases from V and 1 base from J, with 9 bases between. This CDR3 region has 14 residues. The CDR3 DNA follows: TGCGCCAGCAGCTCCCCAATCCGCACAGATACGCAGTATTTT. Its protein is CASSSPIRTDTQYF.

The chain joins TRBV7-8 to TRBJ2-3; possible D gene TRBD2, 5 bases. This CDR3 contains 15 residues. V was shortened by 5 bases and J by 4 bases, with 16 bases between the two germline ends. Germline V gene data show CDR1 as SGHVS and CDR2 as FQNEAQ. The CDR3 loop reads CASSPADVGADTQYF. CDR3 DNA sequence: TGTGCCAGCAGCCCAGCGGACGTGGGAGCAGATACGCAGTATTTT.

In this sample, this clonotype turned up a few times. The chain is built from TRBV6-6 and TRBJ2-7; possibly TRBD1 or TRBD2 for D (5 bases each). The CDR3 loop spans 14 amino acids. Germline CDR1 reads MNHNY; CDR2 reads SVGAGI (reference sequence). The V and J ends lost 5 bases and 2 bases respectively, with 13 bases between them. CDR3 loop: CASSDPGPPYEQYF. The CDR3 region has the DNA TGTGCCAGCAGTGACCCGGGACCCCCCTACGAGCAGTACTTC.

The V call is TRBV11-2, the J call TRBJ2-1; 7 bases are a match to TRBD1. The trim removed 5 bases at V and 8 bases at J, leaving 12 bases unmatched. This CDR3 comprises 15 residues. Germline lookup yields CDR1 SGHAT and CDR2 FQNNGV. The CDR3 here is CASSAIQGKEHEQFF. CDR3 coding DNA: TGTGCCAGCAGCGCGATACAGGGGAAGGAGCATGAGCAGTTCTTC.

In its sample, this clonotype was seen many times. Here the CDR3 reads CASSQDAGTLSDYTF. The CDR3 DNA sequence: TGCGCCAGCAGCCAAGACGCAGGGACCCTTTCTGACTACACCTTC. The chain links TRBV4-1 to TRBJ1-2; weak D call: TRBD1 (5 bases). Germline CDR1 MGHRA, CDR2 YSYEKL. The V gene lost 0 bases and the J gene lost 10 bases, with 18 bases spanning the gap. CDR3 length: 15 residues.

Here the CDR3 reads CASSPTPDGDYGYTF. The CDR3 coding sequence is TGTGCCAGCAGCCCGACCCCGGACGGAGACTATGGCTACACCTTC. The chain employs TRBV7-3 and TRBJ1-2, with D unresolved. Germline V gives CDR1 SGHTA, CDR2 FQGTGA. This CDR3 region has 15 residues. Trimming took off 5 bases at V and 3 bases at J, with 16 bases between the two ends. Full variable domain (rest looked up from reference TRBV7-3 and TRBJ1-2): GAGVSQTPSNKVTEKGKYVELRCDPISGHTALYWYRQSLGQGPEFLIYFQGTGAADDSGLPNDRFFAVRPEGSVSTLKIQRTERGDSAVYLCASSPTPDGDYGYTFGSGTRLTVV.

This clonotype showed up just a few times. The rearrangement links TRBV4-1 to TRBJ1-4, with 10 bases matching TRBD1. Per the germline V gene, CDR1 is MGHRA and CDR2 is YSYEKL. Trimming cost V 3 bases and J 12 bases; bases outside gene matches: 4. The CDR3 is 13 amino acids. For the CDR3, the DNA is TGCGCCAGCAGCCAGGAAGGACAGGGGGAACTGTTTTTT. This codes for CASSQEGQGELFF.

The sample holds a few counts of this clonotype. This chain links TRBV7-6 with TRBJ2-2, with 8 bases aligning to TRBD2. The V and J ends lost 5 bases and 4 bases, in that order; junction bases with no gene match: 6. The CDR3 runs 15 residues. Germline V gives CDR1 SGHVS, CDR2 FNYEAQ. CDR3 loop: CASSVPGLGTGELFF. In DNA, the CDR3 is TGTGCCAGCAGCGTGCCGGGACTAGGCACCGGGGAGCTGTTTTTT.

This clonotype appeared a few times. V and J are TRBV13 and TRBJ2-5; D might be TRBD2 (5 bases). The germline CDR1 and CDR2 sequences are PRHDT and FYEKMQ (reference sequence). Trimming cost V 4 bases and J 4 bases, with 19 bases left between them. This CDR3 spans 16 amino acids. This chain's CDR3 is CASSSGLGPTSETQYF. DNA of the CDR3: TGTGCCAGCAGCTCAGGACTCGGACCTACCTCAGAGACCCAGTACTTC.

The chain employs TRBV30 and TRBJ2-1; D gene unclear. V was clipped by 3 bases and J by 0 bases, with 9 bases between them. The CDR3 spans 14 residues. Germline lookup yields CDR1 GTSNPN and CDR2 SVGIG (reference sequence). The chain's CDR3 is CAWSRSGSYNEQFF. The CDR3 nucleotides are TGTGCCTGGAGCCGATCAGGCTCCTACAATGAGCAGTTCTTC.

The chain links TRBV11-1 to TRBJ2-1; 7 nucleotides match TRBD1. Germline V gene lookup returns CDR1 SGHAT and CDR2 FQDESV (reference sequence). This CDR3 region has 18 residues. With 4 bases clipped from V and 1 base from J, the junction kept 13 bases outside the gene matches. The CDR3 nucleotides read TGTGCCAGCAGCTCTCAATTCGGGACAGCTACGTCCTACAATGAGCAGTTCTTC. Protein sequence: CASSSQFGTATSYNEQFF.

The chain recombines TRBV6-2 or TRBV6-3 with TRBJ2-1; D not certain. The CDR3 consists of 11 residues. Germline V gives CDR1 MNHEY, CDR2 SVGEGT. V lost 5 bases to trimming and J lost 8 bases, with 7 bases between them. The CDR3 sequence is CASSALHEQFF. The CDR3 DNA reads as TGTGCCAGCAGTGCCTTACATGAGCAGTTCTTC.